This paragraph covers one T cell receptor (beta chain) sequence. This clone was recorded at least ten times. Its antigen is still unknown. The read ends 3 residues shy of where the CDR3 ends; the end is completed using the germline J gene. The record originates from a study of T cell clonality in common variable immunodeficiency (dated by TCRdb to 2014 to 2015). Paper-wide results and their limitations: Correlations of repertoire features with clinical complications were constrained by heterogeneity among patients within the CVID cohort. TCRbeta clonality was higher in CVID subjects than in healthy controls (t-test p = 0.018), and the increase was most characteristic of about a third of subjects. The authors noted that sequencing repertoires of T cell subpopulations would be needed to clarify what caused the increased clonality in CVID. CVID TCRbeta sequences were reported to have fewer deletions and N-nucleotide insertions and to lack highly modified clones with 13 or more V deletions. Despite equal DNA input, controls averaged roughly 89,000 unique sequences per sample versus about 31,547 in CVID samples. Fewer TCRbeta clones were shared among CVID subjects than among healthy controls (p < 0.0001).

CVID samples and control samples contributed equivalent amounts of genomic DNA as sequencing input. For every sample, a 60 bp segment covering the rearranged TCRbeta CDR3 region was amplified and then sequenced. TCRbeta amplification used the immunoSEQ assay, a bias-corrected multiplex PCR with high-throughput sequencing. The paper's data handling went like this. Every unique nucleotide sequence was considered a clone and was annotated with V, D and J genes, copy number and frequency. Sequences were labeled productive if in frame, and non-productive if out of frame or containing stop codons. As previously described, clonality was calculated on the basis of Shannon's entropy. Mean CDR3 Kyte-Doolittle hydropathy was derived from the predicted amino acid sequences of productive clones. Hierarchical clustering of scaled V gene usage was performed with the R hclust function using Manhattan distance and complete linkage. Clone sharing by CDR3 amino acid sequence was assessed by resampling 12 repertoires per group over 100 rounds. Repertoires were searched for fewer than 85 published EBV-specific and fewer than 300 published CMV-specific TCRbeta sequences. After two CVID samples that produced fewer than 10,000 sequences were dropped from the analysis, 42 CVID repertoires remained. TCRdb carries this immuneACCESS record with in-frame sequences only. Its versions omit some clonotypes, under half of them owing to an unresolved V gene in the studies checked, with the rest unexplained. Clonal size and the V and J genes are those of that table, whereas D and trimming came from the DNA. The sample records 50,000 to 70,000 clones, none occurring a single time. The ten largest make up around 0.84% of the sample.

The germline V gene (reference sequence) provides CDR1 DFQATT and CDR2 SNEGSKA. There are 17 amino acids in the CDR3, from cysteine to phenylalanine inclusive. The CDR3 was read in part: 42 bases, with the frame set at base 1. Deletion took 1 base off V and 3 bases off J, with a span of 19 bases between the germline ends. Most of the CVID patients and most of the healthy controls were of Caucasian heritage. Heparinized peripheral whole blood samples of about 4.5 to 8 ml were collected from each donor. Genomic DNA from adults with common variable immune deficiency (CVID) and from healthy adult controls was used to sequence TCRbeta CDR3 repertoires. The control group was made up of some 22 healthy adult volunteers (approximately ten male and 12 female) whose ages ranged from roughly 20 to 66 years, with a mean age of approximately 31. To isolate peripheral blood mononuclear cells, diluted blood was subjected to density centrifugation over Hypaque 1077 or Ficoll-Paque. Genomic DNA was obtained from unsorted mononuclear cells using either Qiagen column purification or a centrifugation-based method.

This sequence was found in a person between 18 and 75 years old in good health. The V and J segments used are TRBV20-1 and TRBJ2-1; a tentative D match to TRBD1 spans 5 bases. Sequenced sample: peripheral blood mononuclear cells. CDR3 DNA (partial): TGCAGTGCTAGAGGATTGGTGACAGTCGGAAACTACAATGAG. Translation gives CSARGLVTVGNYNE. The whole CDR3 protein is CSARGLVTVGNYNEQFF.